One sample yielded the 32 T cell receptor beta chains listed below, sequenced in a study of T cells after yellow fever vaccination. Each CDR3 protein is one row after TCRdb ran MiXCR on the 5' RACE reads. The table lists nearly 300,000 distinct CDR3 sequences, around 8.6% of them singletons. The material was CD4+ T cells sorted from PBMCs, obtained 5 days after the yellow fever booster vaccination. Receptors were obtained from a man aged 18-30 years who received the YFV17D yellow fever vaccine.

DNA for the CDR3: TGTGCCAGCAGCTTTAGGGGAGAAGAGACCCAGTACTTC. Protein: CASSFRGEETQYF. The V call is TRBV5-4, the J call TRBJ2-5, with D perhaps given as TRBD1 or TRBD2 (5 bases each). This CDR3 has 13 residues. V lost 2 bases and J lost 3, with 8 bases in between. The germline V gene encodes CDR1 SGHNT and CDR2 YYREEE (reference sequence).

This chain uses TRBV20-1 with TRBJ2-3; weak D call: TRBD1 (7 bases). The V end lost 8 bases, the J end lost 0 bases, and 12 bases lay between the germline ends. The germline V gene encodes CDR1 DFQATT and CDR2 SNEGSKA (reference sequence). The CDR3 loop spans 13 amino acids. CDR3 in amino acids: CSPRGDSTDTQYF. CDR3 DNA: TGCAGTCCCAGGGGGGATAGCACAGATACGCAGTATTTT.

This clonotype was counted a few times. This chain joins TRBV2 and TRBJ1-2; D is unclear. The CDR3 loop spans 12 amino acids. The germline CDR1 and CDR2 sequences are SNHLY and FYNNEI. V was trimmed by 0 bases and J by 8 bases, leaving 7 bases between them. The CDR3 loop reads CASSEAWQGYTF. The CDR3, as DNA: TGTGCCAGCAGTGAAGCGTGGCAAGGCTACACCTTC.

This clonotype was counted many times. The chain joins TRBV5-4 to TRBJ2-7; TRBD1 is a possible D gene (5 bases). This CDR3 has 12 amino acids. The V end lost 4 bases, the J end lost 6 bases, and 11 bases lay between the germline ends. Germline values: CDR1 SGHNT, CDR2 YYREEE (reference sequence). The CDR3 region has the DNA TGTGCCAGCAGCCTGGAAGGGGTCGAGCAGTACGTC. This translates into CASSLEGVEQYV.

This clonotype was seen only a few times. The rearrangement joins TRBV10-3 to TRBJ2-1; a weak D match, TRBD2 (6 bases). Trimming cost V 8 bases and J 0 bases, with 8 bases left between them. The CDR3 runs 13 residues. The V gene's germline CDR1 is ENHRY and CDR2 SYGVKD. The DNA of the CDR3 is TGTGCCATCGGGGGGTTCTCCTACAATGAGCAGTTCTTC. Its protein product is CAIGGFSYNEQFF.

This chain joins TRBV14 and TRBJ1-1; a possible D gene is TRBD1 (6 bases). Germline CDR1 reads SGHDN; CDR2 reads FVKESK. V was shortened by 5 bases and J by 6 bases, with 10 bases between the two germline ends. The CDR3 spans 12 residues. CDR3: CASSYRVAEAFF. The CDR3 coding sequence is TGTGCCAGCAGCTACAGGGTTGCTGAAGCTTTCTTT.

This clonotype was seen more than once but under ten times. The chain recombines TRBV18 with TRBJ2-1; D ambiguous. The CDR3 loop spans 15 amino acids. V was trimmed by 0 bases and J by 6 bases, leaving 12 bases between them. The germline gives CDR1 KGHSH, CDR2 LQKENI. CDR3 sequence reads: CASSPPGLVGNEQFF. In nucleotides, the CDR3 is TGTGCCAGCTCACCACCCGGGCTAGTTGGCAATGAGCAGTTCTTC.

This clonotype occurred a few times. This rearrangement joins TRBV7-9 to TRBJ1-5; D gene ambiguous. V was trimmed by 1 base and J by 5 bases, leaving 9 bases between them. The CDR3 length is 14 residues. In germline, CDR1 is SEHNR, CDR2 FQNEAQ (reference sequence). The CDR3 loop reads CASSLGETHQPQHF. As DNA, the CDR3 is TGTGCCAGCAGCTTAGGGGAGACCCATCAGCCCCAGCATTTT.

The CDR3 loop is CSARPAGAETQYF. CDR3 nucleotides: TGCAGTGCTAGACCGGCGGGAGCCGAGACCCAGTACTTC. V usage is TRBV20-1 and J usage is TRBJ2-5; 7 nucleotides line up with TRBD2. The germline gives CDR1 DFQATT, CDR2 SNEGSKA (reference sequence). V trimming: 2 bases; J trimming: 5 bases; junction bases outside the gene matches: 5. This CDR3 is built from 13 residues.

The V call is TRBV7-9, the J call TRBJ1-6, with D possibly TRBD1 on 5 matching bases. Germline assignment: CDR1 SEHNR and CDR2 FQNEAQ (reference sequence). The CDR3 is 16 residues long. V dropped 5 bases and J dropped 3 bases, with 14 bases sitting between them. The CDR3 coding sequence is TGTGCCAGCAGCCCTGGGGGGGGAGGCTATAATTCACCCCTCCACTTT. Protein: CASSPGGGGYNSPLHF.

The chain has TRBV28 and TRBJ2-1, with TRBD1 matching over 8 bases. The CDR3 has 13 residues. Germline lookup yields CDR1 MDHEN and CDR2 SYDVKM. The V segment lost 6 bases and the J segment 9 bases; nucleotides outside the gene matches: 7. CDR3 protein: CASRDRAPGEQFF. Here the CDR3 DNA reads TGTGCCAGCAGGGACAGGGCTCCGGGTGAGCAGTTCTTC.

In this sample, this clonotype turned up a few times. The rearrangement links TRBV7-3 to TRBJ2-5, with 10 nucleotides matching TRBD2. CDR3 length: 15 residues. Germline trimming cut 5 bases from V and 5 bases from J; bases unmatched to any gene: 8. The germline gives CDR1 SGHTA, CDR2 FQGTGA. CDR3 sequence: CASSPQRGGQETQYF. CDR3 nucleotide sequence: TGTGCCAGCAGCCCTCAGCGGGGGGGCCAGGAGACCCAGTACTTC.

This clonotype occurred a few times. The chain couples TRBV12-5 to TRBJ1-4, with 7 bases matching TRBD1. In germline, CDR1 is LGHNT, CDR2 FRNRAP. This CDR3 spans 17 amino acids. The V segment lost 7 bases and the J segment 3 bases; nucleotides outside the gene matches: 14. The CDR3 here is CASDNGRSGTANEKLFF. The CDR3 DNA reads TGTGCTAGTGACAACGGGAGATCCGGGACAGCTAATGAAAAACTGTTTTTT.

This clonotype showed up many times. CDR3 protein: CASSSLRGGASSYEQYF. CDR3 DNA sequence: TGTGCCAGCAGCTCGCTCCGGGGCGGGGCTAGCTCCTACGAGCAGTACTTC. J is TRBJ2-7 and V is TRBV11-2, with D perhaps matching TRBD2 (6 bases). The V and J ends lost 4 bases and 0 bases respectively, with 19 bases between them. Germline CDR1 is SGHAT and CDR2 is FQNNGV. CDR3 length: 17 residues.

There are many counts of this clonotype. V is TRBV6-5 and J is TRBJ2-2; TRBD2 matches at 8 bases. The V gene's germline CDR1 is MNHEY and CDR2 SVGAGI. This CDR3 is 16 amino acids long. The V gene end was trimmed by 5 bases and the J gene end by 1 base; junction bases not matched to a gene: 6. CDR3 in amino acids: CASSTSRGGNTGELFF. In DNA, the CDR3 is TGTGCCAGCAGTACCTCACGGGGGGGGAACACCGGGGAGCTGTTTTTT.

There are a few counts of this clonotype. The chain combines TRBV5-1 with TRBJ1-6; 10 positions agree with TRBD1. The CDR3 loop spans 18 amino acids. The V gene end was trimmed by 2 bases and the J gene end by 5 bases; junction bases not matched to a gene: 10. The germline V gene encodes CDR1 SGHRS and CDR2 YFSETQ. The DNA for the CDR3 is TGCGCCAGCAGCTTACGGCCAGTAGGACAGGGGGATAATTCACCCCTCCACTTT. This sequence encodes CASSLRPVGQGDNSPLHF.

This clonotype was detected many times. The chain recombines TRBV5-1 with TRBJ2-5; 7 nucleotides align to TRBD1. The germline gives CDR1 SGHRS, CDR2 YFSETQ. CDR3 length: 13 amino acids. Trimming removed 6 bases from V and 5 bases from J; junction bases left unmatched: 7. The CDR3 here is CASTQTGTETQYF. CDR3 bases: TGCGCCAGCACCCAGACAGGGACGGAGACCCAGTACTTC.

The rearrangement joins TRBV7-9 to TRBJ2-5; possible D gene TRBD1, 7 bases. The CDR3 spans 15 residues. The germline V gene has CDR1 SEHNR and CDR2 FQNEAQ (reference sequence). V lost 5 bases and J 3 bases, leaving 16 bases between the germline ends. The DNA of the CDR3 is TGTGCCAGCAGCCCCCACAGGGGAGGCGAAGAGACCCAGTACTTC. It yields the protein CASSPHRGGEETQYF.

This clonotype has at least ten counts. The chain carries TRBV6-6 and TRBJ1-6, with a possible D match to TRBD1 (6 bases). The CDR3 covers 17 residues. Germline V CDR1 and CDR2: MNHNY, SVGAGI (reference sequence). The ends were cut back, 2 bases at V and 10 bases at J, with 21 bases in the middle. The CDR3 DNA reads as TGTGCCAGCAGTTACAGGGATGGGGGCGCGTTTAACTCACCCCTCCACTTT. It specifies CASSYRDGGAFNSPLHF.

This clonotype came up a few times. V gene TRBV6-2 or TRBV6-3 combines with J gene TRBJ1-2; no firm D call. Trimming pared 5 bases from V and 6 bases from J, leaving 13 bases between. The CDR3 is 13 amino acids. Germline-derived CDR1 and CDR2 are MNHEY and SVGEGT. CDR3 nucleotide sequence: TGTGCCAGCAGTAACGGATGGGTAAATGGCTACACCTTC. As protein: CASSNGWVNGYTF.

CDR3 nucleotide sequence: TGCGCCAGCAGCCAAGGGACAGGGGTGAGGCCCCAGCATTTT. Translation: CASSQGTGVRPQHF. The chain is built from TRBV4-3 and TRBJ1-5; 9 nucleotides match TRBD1. Germline-derived CDR1 and CDR2 are LGHNA and YSLEER. The trim removed 1 base at V and 9 bases at J, leaving 4 bases unmatched. CDR3 length equals 14 residues.

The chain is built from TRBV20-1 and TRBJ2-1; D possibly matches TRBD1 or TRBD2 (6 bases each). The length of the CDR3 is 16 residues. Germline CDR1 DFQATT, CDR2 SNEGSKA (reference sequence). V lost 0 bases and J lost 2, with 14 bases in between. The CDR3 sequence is CSARELPRGPYNEQFF. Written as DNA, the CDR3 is TGCAGTGCTAGAGAACTCCCCCGGGGGCCCTACAATGAGCAGTTCTTC.

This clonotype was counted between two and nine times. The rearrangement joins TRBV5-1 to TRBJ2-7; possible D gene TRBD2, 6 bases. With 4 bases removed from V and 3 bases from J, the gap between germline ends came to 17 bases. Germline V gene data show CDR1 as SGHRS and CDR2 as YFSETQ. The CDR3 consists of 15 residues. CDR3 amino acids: CASSPGPGGDYEQYV. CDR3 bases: TGCGCCAGCAGCCCCGGGCCAGGCGGGGACTACGAGCAGTACGTC.

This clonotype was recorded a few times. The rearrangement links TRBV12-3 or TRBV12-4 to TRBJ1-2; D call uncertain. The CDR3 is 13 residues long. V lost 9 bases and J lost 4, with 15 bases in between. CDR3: CASTTRTLYGYTF. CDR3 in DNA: TGTGCCAGTACGACACGAACTCTCTATGGCTACACCTTC.

The chain's CDR3 is CASSQDYTQYF. DNA of the CDR3: TGTGCCAGCAGCCAAGATTACACGCAGTATTTT. The chain employs TRBV4-2 and TRBJ2-3; D uncertain. Per the germline V gene, CDR1 is LGHNA and CDR2 is YNFKEQ. V shed 0 bases and J shed 9 bases, with 4 bases lying between them. The CDR3 has 11 residues.

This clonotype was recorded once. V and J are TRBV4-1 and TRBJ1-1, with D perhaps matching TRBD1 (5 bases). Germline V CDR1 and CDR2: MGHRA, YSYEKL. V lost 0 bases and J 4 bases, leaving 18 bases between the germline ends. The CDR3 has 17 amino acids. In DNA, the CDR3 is TGCGCCAGCAGCCAAGAGAGCGGCAGGGTTAGGGGCACTGAAGCTTTCTTT. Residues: CASSQESGRVRGTEAFF.

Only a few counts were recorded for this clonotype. Here the CDR3 reads CSVESWGNYGYTF. The CDR3, as DNA: TGCAGCGTTGAGTCGTGGGGGAACTATGGCTACACCTTC. The chain has TRBV29-1 and TRBJ1-2, with D possibly TRBD1 on 5 matching bases. The CDR3 extends over 13 amino acids. Germline CDR1 reads SQVTM; CDR2 reads ANQGSEA. V lost 3 bases and J 2 bases, leaving 10 bases between the germline ends.

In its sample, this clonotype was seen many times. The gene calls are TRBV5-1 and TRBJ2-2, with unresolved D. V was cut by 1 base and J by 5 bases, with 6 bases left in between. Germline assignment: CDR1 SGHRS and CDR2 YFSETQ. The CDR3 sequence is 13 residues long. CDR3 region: CASSLRFTGELFF. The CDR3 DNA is TGCGCCAGCAGCTTGCGGTTTACCGGGGAGCTGTTTTTT. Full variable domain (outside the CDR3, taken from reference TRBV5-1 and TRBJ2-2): KAGVTQTPRYLIKTRGQQVTLSCSPISGHRSVSWYQQTPGQGLQFLFEYFSETQRNKGNFPGRFSGRQFSNSRSEMNVSTLELGDSALYLCASSLRFTGELFFGEGSRLTVL.

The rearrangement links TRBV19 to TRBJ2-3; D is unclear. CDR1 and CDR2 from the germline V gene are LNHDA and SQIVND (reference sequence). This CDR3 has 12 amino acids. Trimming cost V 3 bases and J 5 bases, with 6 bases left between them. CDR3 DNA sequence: TGTGCCAGTAGTATCGGGCGAGATACGCAGTATTTT. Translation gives CASSIGRDTQYF.

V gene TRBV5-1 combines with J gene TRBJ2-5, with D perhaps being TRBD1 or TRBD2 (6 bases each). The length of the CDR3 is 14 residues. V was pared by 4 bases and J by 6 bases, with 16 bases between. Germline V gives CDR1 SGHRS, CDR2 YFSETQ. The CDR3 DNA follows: TGCGCCAGCAGCGCGGGAACAGGGTTACAGACCCAGTACTTC. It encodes CASSAGTGLQTQYF.

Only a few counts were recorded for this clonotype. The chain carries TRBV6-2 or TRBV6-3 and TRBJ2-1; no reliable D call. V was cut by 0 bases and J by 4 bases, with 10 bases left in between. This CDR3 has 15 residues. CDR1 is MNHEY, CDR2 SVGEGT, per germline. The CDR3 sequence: CASSYSPGSYNEQFF. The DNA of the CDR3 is TGTGCCAGCAGTTACTCTCCCGGCAGTTACAATGAGCAGTTCTTC.

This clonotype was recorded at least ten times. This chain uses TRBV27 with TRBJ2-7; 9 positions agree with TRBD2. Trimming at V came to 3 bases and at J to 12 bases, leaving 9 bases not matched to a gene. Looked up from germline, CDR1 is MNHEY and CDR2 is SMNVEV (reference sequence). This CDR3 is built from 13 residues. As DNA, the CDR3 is TGTGCCAGCAGTTTCCTCCCTAGCGGGGATCCGTACTTC. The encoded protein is CASSFLPSGDPYF.